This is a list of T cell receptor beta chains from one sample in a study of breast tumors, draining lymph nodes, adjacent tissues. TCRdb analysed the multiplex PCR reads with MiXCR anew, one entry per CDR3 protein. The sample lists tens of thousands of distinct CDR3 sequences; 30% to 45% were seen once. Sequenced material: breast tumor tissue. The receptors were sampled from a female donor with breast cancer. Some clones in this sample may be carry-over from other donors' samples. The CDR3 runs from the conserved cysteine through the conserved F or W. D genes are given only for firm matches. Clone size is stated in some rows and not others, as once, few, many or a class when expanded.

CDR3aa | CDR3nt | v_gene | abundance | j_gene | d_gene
CASSKTGDGYTF | TGTGCCAGCAGTAAGACAGGGGATGGCTACACCTTC | TRBV28 | few | TRBJ1-2 | TRBD1
CASSLSAPRHSPLHF | TGTGCCAGCAGCTTATCGGCCCCTCGGCATTCACCCCTCCACTTT | TRBV7-8 | many | TRBJ1-6 | -
CSGYRGDTQYF | TGCAGCGGTTACAGGGGAGATACGCAGTATTTT | TRBV29-1 | many | TRBJ2-3 | TRBD1
CASSLRLAGAYEQYFGTEKEKLFF | - | TRBV12-3/TRBV12-4 | - | TRBJ1-4 | -
CASSLRPDTTYEQYF | TGTGCCAGCAGCTTAAGGCCGGATACGACCTACGAGCAGTACTTC | TRBV7-2 | many | TRBJ2-7 | -
CASSLRQGSYTF | TGTGCCAGCTCCCTCAGGCAGGGATCCTACACCTTC | TRBV5-5 | many | TRBJ1-2 | -
CASSSKTGGGNTIYF | TGTGCCAGCAGCTCCAAGACAGGGGGTGGAAACACCATATATTTT | TRBV7-2 | medium-sized | TRBJ1-3 | TRBD1
CASSQDRQTQYF | TGTGCCAGCAGCCAAGATCGTCAGACCCAGTACTTC | TRBV14 | many | TRBJ2-5 | -
CASSERTSTGELFF | TGTGCCAGCAGTGAACGGACCTCCACCGGGGAGCTGTTTTTT | TRBV6-1 | - | TRBJ2-2 | -
CASSYSKGGAGELFF | TGTGCCAGCAGTTACTCGAAGGGGGGAGCCGGGGAGCTGTTTTTT | TRBV6-5 | many | TRBJ2-2 | -
CASSSPQAHRGEQYF | TGTGCCAGCAGCTCCCCACAGGCCCATAGGGGCGAGCAGTACTTC | TRBV13 | many | TRBJ2-7 | -
CSARSRVDYGYTF | TGCAGTGCTAGATCCAGGGTCGACTATGGCTACACCTTC | TRBV20-1 | - | TRBJ1-2 | -
CSAGNRGPNEKLFF | TGCAGTGCTGGAAACAGGGGGCCCAATGAAAAACTGTTTTTT | TRBV20-1 | - | TRBJ1-4 | TRBD1
CASSSGLAGVHNEQFF | TGTGCCAGCAGCTCGGGACTAGCGGGAGTCCACAATGAGCAGTTCTTC | TRBV11-2 | once | TRBJ2-1 | TRBD2
CASSPSGADYNSPLHF | TGTGCCAGCAGCCCCTCAGGGGCTGACTATAATTCACCCCTCCACTTT | TRBV3-1 | few | TRBJ1-6 | -
CSARVGQSSSYEQYF | TGCAGTGCTAGGGTGGGACAGAGTTCCTCCTACGAGCAGTACTTC | TRBV20-1 | - | TRBJ2-7 | TRBD1
CASSWSGGPSDTQYF | TGTGCCAGCAGCTGGTCGGGAGGGCCCTCAGATACGCAGTATTTT | TRBV5-4 | few | TRBJ2-3 | TRBD2
CASSLRGLAGRTSSYNEQFF | TGTGCCAGCAGCTTAAGGGGACTAGCGGGCAGAACCAGCTCCTACAATGAGCAGTTCTTC | TRBV11-2 | - | TRBJ2-1 | TRBD2
CASSKSGTRGNEQLF | TGTGCCAGCAGCAAATCCGGGACTAGAGGCAATGAGCAGCTCTTC | TRBV11-3 | few | TRBJ2-1 | TRBD2
CSAKGPGGGPPLHF | TGCAGTGCTAAGGGGCCAGGAGGCGGTCCACCCCTCCACTTT | TRBV20-1 | many | TRBJ1-6 | -
CASSYKGGPYEQYF | TGTGCCAGCAGTTACAAAGGCGGCCCCTACGAGCAGTACTTC | TRBV6-5 | many | TRBJ2-7 | -
CSALPFNGYNEQFF | TGCAGCGCTCTTCCTTTTAACGGCTACAATGAGCAGTTCTTC | TRBV20-1 | - | TRBJ2-1 | -
CATSEAGGYTGELFF | TGTGCCACCAGTGAGGCGGGGGGTTACACCGGGGAGCTGTTTTTT | TRBV24-1 | many | TRBJ2-2 | TRBD2
CASSLRDIWGNQPQHF | TGTGCCAGCAGCTTACGAGACATCTGGGGCAATCAGCCCCAGCATTTT | TRBV7-9 | - | TRBJ1-5 | -
CASSLQGSSYEQYF | TGCGCCAGCAGCTTACAGGGGAGCTCCTACGAGCAGTACTTC | TRBV5-1 | many | TRBJ2-7 | TRBD1
CSARDPEVGASGYTF | TGCAGTGCTAGAGACCCGGAGGTCGGGGCTTCTGGCTACACCTTC | TRBV20-1 | many | TRBJ1-2 | -
CASSAVSGAYNSPLHF | TGTGCCAGCAGCGCGGTTAGTGGGGCCTATAATTCACCCCTCCACTTT | TRBV27 | - | TRBJ1-6 | -
CASGLVNRAYGYTF | TGTGCCAGCGGCCTAGTGAACAGGGCCTATGGCTACACCTTC | TRBV7-2 | - | TRBJ1-2 | -
CASSIVGGGQETQYF | TGTGCCAGTAGTATAGTCGGAGGAGGCCAAGAGACCCAGTACTTC | TRBV19 | few | TRBJ2-5 | -
CASSAGTGRGYTF | TGTGCCAGCAGCGCCGGGACAGGGAGGGGCTACACCTTC | TRBV7-9 | - | TRBJ1-2 | TRBD1
CATDETGPGQPQHF | TGTGCCACCGATGAGACAGGCCCGGGTCAGCCCCAGCATTTT | TRBV28 | - | TRBJ1-5 | -
CASSVAPGGPPTLSSPLHF | TGTGCCAGCAGCGTAGCTCCTGGGGGGCCACCTACCTTGAGTTCACCCCTCCACTTT | TRBV9 | - | TRBJ1-6 | -
CASSFFRDVGHEQYF | TGTGCCAGCAGCTTCTTCCGGGACGTGGGCCACGAGCAGTACTTC | TRBV5-6 | many | TRBJ2-7 | -
CAWSVKVGPDSPLHF | TGTGCCTGGAGTGTAAAGGTTGGGCCTGATTCACCCCTCCACTTT | TRBV30 | - | TRBJ1-6 | -
CASSSGQGGGDTQYF | TGTGCCAGCAGCTCGGGACAGGGGGGGGGAGATACGCAGTATTTT | TRBV5-4 | many | TRBJ2-3 | TRBD1
CASSFSSGRALDTGELFF | TGTGCCAGCAGCTTCTCTAGCGGGAGGGCCTTAGACACCGGGGAGCTGTTTTTT | TRBV7-2 | many | TRBJ2-2 | TRBD2
CAISGPLADLRGGELFF | TGTGCCATCAGTGGCCCTCTAGCGGACCTTCGTGGCGGGGAGCTGTTTTTT | TRBV10-3 | many | TRBJ2-2 | TRBD2
CASSRGPVDEQYF | TGTGCCAGTAGTAGAGGGCCAGTAGACGAGCAGTACTTC | TRBV19 | many | TRBJ2-7 | -
CASSFPTGPGGTQYF | TGTGCCAGCAGTTTCCCCACAGGGCCGGGAGGGACCCAGTACTTC | TRBV27 | many | TRBJ2-5 | -
CAIRPGTGGYNEQFF | TGTGCCATCAGACCCGGGACAGGGGGCTACAATGAGCAGTTCTTC | TRBV10-3 | - | TRBJ2-1 | TRBD1
CSARDPARGAQETQYF | TGCAGTGCTAGAGATCCGGCCAGGGGGGCCCAAGAGACCCAGTACTTC | TRBV20-1 | once | TRBJ2-5 | -
CASSFDRVYGYTF | TGTGCCAGCAGTTTCGACAGGGTCTATGGCTACACCTTC | TRBV28 | many | TRBJ1-2 | TRBD1